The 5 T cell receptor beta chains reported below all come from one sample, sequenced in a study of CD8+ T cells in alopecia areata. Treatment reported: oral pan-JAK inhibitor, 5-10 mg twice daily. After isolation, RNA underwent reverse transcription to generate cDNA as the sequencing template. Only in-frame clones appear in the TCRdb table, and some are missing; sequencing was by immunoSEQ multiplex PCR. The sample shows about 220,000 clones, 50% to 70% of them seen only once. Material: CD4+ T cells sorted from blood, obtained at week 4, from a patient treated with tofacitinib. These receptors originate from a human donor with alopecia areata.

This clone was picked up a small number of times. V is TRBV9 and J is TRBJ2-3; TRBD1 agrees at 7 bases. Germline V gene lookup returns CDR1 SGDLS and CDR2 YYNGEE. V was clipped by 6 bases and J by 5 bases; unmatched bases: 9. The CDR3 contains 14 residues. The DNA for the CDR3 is TGTGCCAGCATCCCCGGACAGGCTGGAGATACGCAGTATTTT. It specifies CASIPGQAGDTQYF.

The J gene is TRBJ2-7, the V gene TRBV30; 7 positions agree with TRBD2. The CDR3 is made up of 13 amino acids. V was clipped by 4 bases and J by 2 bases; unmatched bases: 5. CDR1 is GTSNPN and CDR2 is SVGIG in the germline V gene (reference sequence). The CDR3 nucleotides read TGTGCCTGGACGCGGGGGATTACCTACGAGCAGTACTTC. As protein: CAWTRGITYEQYF.

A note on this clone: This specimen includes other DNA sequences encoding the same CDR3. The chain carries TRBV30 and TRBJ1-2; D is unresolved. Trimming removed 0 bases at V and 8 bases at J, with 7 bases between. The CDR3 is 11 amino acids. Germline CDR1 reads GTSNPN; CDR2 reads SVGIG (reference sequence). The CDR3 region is CAWSVLYGYTF. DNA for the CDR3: TGTGCCTGGAGTGTACTATACGGCTACACCTTC.

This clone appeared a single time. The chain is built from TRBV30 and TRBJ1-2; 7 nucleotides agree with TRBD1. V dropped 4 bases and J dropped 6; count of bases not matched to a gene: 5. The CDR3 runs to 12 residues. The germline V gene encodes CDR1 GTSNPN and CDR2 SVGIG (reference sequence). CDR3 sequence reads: CAWMGQTHGYTF. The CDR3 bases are TGTGCCTGGATGGGACAGACTCATGGCTACACCTTC.

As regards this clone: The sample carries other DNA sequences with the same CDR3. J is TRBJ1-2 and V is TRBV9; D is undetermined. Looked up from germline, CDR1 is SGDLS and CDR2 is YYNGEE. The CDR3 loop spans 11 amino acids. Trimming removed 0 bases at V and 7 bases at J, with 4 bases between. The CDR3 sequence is CASSVGGGYTF. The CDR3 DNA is TGTGCCAGCAGCGTAGGAGGTGGCTACACCTTC.